This T cell receptor (beta chain) was sequenced in a study of T cell responses to AZD1222 COVID-19 vaccine. Using immunoSEQ multiplex PCR, the repertoire was profiled, and TCRdb retains in-frame clones only, with some absent. The sample consists of some 99,000 clones, roughly 90% of them appearing once. Germline V gene data show CDR1 as SGHTA and CDR2 as FQGNSA. There are 14 residues in the CDR3. V lost 3 bases to trimming and J lost 9 bases, with 15 bases between them. The chain couples TRBV7-2 to TRBJ2-4, with TRBD1 as a possible D gene (5 bases). Source: peripheral blood, taken 28 days after the second AZD1222 dose. The clonotype comes from an adult who received the AZD1222 COVID-19 vaccine. The CDR3 DNA reads as TGTGCCAGCAGCTTTGGGGCCAGGTCTGGCATTCAGTACTTC. Protein sequence: CASSFGARSGIQYF.